These 13 T cell receptor beta chains originate from one sample sequenced in a study of T-cell reconstitution after alpha-beta-depleted transplantation in children (TCRdb year 2016). The treatment or condition label corresponds to: allogeneic hematopoietic cell transplantation with graft depleted of TCRalphabeta T cells and CD19 B cells. Libraries were made using PCR. Sequencing took place on an Illumina HiSeq 2500. TCR libraries were prepared with molecular barcoding, using unique molecular identifiers to normalize TCRbeta repertoire quantification. TCRdb reprocessed the public reads (quality trimming at Q25 with fastp, clone calling with MiXCR) and kept in-frame beta chains. Here each entry gathers all rows of one CDR3 protein and keeps the most common genes and DNA. The sample yields about 500,000 distinct CDR3 sequences; around 10% were counted once. The top ten hold 11% to 15% of the sample. The material was PBMCs, mostly from graft donor cells, obtained 180 days after TCRalphabeta/CD19-depleted stem cell transplant. The source is a female patient younger than 10 who had a stem cell transplant for aplastic anemia, so the T cells may come from the graft donor.

This clonotype was observed a few times. V and J are TRBV29-1 and TRBJ2-1; D remains ambiguous. The V end lost 7 bases, the J end lost 6 bases, and 31 bases lay between the germline ends. The CDR3 contains 18 residues. Looked up from germline, CDR1 is SQVTM and CDR2 is ANQGSEA. The chain's CDR3 is CSATTPHGNTQEANEQFF. The CDR3 DNA follows: TGCAGCGCCACAACCCCACATGGTAATACCCAAGAGGCCAATGAGCAGTTCTTC.

The chain combines TRBV20-1 with TRBJ2-7; 10 nucleotides agree with TRBD2. CDR1 DFQATT and CDR2 SNEGSKA come from the germline V gene (reference sequence). V shed 5 bases and J 2 bases; nucleotides not matched to a gene: 9. The CDR3 is 15 amino acids. The CDR3 DNA is TGCAGTGCTCTTCGGACTAGCGGTTTTACCTACGAGCAGTACTTC. Its protein is CSALRTSGFTYEQYF.

This clonotype was seen a few times. This chain links TRBV6-1 with TRBJ2-1; 13 bases fit TRBD2. There are 18 residues in the CDR3. Looked up from germline, CDR1 is MNHNS and CDR2 is SASEGT. Unmatched junction bases numbered 15, after V lost 6 bases and J lost 7 bases. Here the CDR3 DNA reads TGTGCCAGCAGCCCGAAACAAAAACTAGCGGGAGGGTCAAATGAGCAGTTCTTC. This sequence encodes CASSPKQKLAGGSNEQFF.

This chain connects TRBV7-6 to TRBJ2-3; D call uncertain. Germline CDR1 SGHVS, CDR2 FNYEAQ. This CDR3 contains 17 residues. Trimming stripped 0 bases from V and 2 bases from J, with 15 bases between. For the CDR3, the DNA is TGTGCCAGCAGCTTAGCGCAAAGGTCCGGTATCACAGATACGCAGTATTTT. This sequence encodes CASSLAQRSGITDTQYF. The variable domain in full, with the rest retrieved from reference TRBV7-6 and TRBJ2-3, is GAGVSQSPRYKVTKRGQDVALRCDPISGHVSLYWYRQALGQGPEFLTYFNYEAQQDKSGLPNDRFSAERPEGSISTLTIQRTEQRDSAMYRCASSLAQRSGITDTQYFGPGTRLTVL.

V is TRBV5-8 and J is TRBJ1-1; unclear D gene. CDR1 and CDR2 (germline): SGHTS, YDEGEE. The CDR3 has 13 amino acids. V lost 4 bases and J lost 3, with 10 bases in between. Here the CDR3 reads CASSPGEYTEAFF. CDR3 sequence (DNA): TGTGCCAGCAGCCCTGGGGAGTACACTGAAGCTTTCTTT.

This clonotype was detected ten times or more. This sequence joins TRBV20-1 and TRBJ2-7; tentative D call: TRBD2 (5 bases). V lost 0 bases and J lost 1, with 10 bases in between. This CDR3 has 14 residues. Per germline, CDR1 DFQATT and CDR2 SNEGSKA (reference sequence). Here the CDR3 DNA reads TGCAGTGCTAGAGATATCCGGGATTCCTACGAGCAGTACTTC. It specifies CSARDIRDSYEQYF.

This clonotype was seen repeatedly, ten times or more. The rearrangement joins TRBV6-5 to TRBJ1-1; no definite D call. The germline gives CDR1 MNHEY, CDR2 SVGAGI. V dropped 0 bases and J dropped 4 bases, with 15 bases sitting between them. The length of the CDR3 is 16 residues. The CDR3: CASSYSRYGPITEAFF. The CDR3 DNA reads as TGTGCCAGCAGTTACTCGAGGTATGGACCCATCACTGAAGCTTTCTTT.

The CDR3 spells CATSDLRDYQETQYF. The CDR3 coding sequence is TGTGCCACCAGTGATCTCCGGGACTATCAAGAGACCCAGTACTTC. V is TRBV24-1 and J is TRBJ2-5; 7 bases are a match to TRBD2. The germline V gene has CDR1 KGHDR and CDR2 SFDVKD. The CDR3 extends over 15 amino acids. Trimming at V came to 3 bases and at J to 2 bases, leaving 5 bases not matched to a gene.

This clonotype was picked up a small number of times. This chain joins TRBV20-1 and TRBJ2-5; D unclear. CDR1 is DFQATT and CDR2 is SNEGSKA in the germline V gene (reference sequence). This CDR3 is 12 amino acids long. Trimming left V 3 bases short and J 7 bases short, with 12 bases between. The CDR3 DNA reads TGCAGTGCTAGCCATTCTAGTGGGACCCAGTACTTC. Translated, it gives CSASHSSGTQYF.

This clonotype appeared a few times. The chain carries TRBV15 and TRBJ1-3, with D possibly matching TRBD1 (5 bases). The CDR3 extends over 17 amino acids. V was trimmed by 2 bases and J by 0 bases, leaving 14 bases between them. Germline V gene data show CDR1 as LNHNV and CDR2 as YYDKDF (reference sequence). The CDR3 nucleotides read TGTGCCACCAGCAGAATCCCGGGACCGTACTCTGGAAACACCATATATTTT. Translated, it gives CATSRIPGPYSGNTIYF.

The sample holds a few counts of this clonotype. V and J are TRBV7-2 and TRBJ1-1, with 7 bases that match TRBD1. The CDR3 loop spans 15 amino acids. Germline V CDR1 and CDR2: SGHTA, FQGNSA. V was pared by 4 bases and J by 4 bases, with 9 bases of the junction left unmatched. The chain's CDR3 is CASSSRQGRATEAFF. For the CDR3, the DNA is TGTGCCAGCAGCTCCCGACAGGGACGGGCCACTGAAGCTTTCTTT. Filled out from reference TRBV7-2 and TRBJ1-1, the complete variable domain reads GAGVSQSPSNKVTEKGKDVELRCDPISGHTALYWYRQSLGQGLEFLIYFQGNSAPDKSGLPSDRFSAERTGGSVSTLTIQRTQQEDSAVYLCASSSRQGRATEAFFGQGTRLTVV.

V usage is TRBV6-5 and J usage is TRBJ2-2; D ambiguous. Trimming took off 5 bases at V and 7 bases at J, with 14 bases between the two ends. CDR1 and CDR2 from the germline V gene are MNHEY and SVGAGI. The CDR3 has 14 amino acids. The CDR3: CASSPGPWSGELFF. The CDR3 DNA reads TGTGCCAGCAGTCCCGGACCGTGGAGCGGGGAGCTGTTTTTT.

In this sample, this clonotype turned up a few times. The rearrangement uses TRBV25-1 and TRBJ2-3, with 8 bases lining up with TRBD2. This CDR3 has 15 amino acids. The ends lost 5 bases at V and 0 bases at J; junction bases unmatched: 4. CDR1 and CDR2 (germline): MGHDK, SYGVNS. The DNA of the CDR3 is TGTGCCAGCAGTATACTAGCGGTTAGCACAGATACGCAGTATTTT. This gives the protein CASSILAVSTDTQYF.